This note documents a single T cell receptor (beta chain) sequence. Antigen unknown. PCR was performed using 60 Vbeta and 13 Jbeta primers. The repertoire was sequenced with immunoSEQ multiplex PCR; TCRdb's copy has only in-frame clones and lacks some. The table lists about 140,000 clones, almost 85% of them singletons, with more than 2.5% in the top ten. The sample is drawn from a study of cytomegalovirus exposure and HLA in healthy donors. Study summary: Ancestry clustering placed roughly four fifths of over 300 genotyped donors in the Caucasian-associated cluster. The study's findings and limits: In a later analysis, HLA-associated TCR beta chains were more clonally expanded than equally common others. Across all donors, roughly uniform sequencing depth was an assumption of the presence/absence analyses.

The CDR3 loop spans 15 amino acids. The V gene lost 3 bases and the J gene lost 0 bases, with 6 bases spanning the gap. Per germline, CDR1 MNHEY and CDR2 SMNVEV (reference sequence). The source is a man aged 18 to 29 in good health and CMV-seropositive. The sample was PBMCs. J is TRBJ2-6 and V is TRBV27; D gene uncertain. The CDR3, as DNA: TGTGCCAGCAGTTTTCTCTTCTCTGGGGCCAACGTCCTGACTTTC. Amino acid sequence: CASSFLFSGANVLTF.